The 29 T cell receptor beta chains given below trace back to one sample, sequenced in a study of T-cell reconstitution after alpha-beta-depleted transplantation in children. Preparation of the TCRbeta library used unique molecular identifiers. In TCRdb, the PCR reads were re-called with MiXCR into one record per CDR3 protein. The table has roughly 300,000 distinct CDR3 sequences, 11% seen once. This sample comprised peripheral blood, obtained 180 days after TCRalphabeta/CD19-depleted stem cell transplant. Receptors were obtained from a male patient under 10 years old who had a stem cell transplant for chronic granulomatous disease, so the T cells may come from the graft donor.

This clonotype was observed many times. This chain connects TRBV7-2 to TRBJ2-1; no definite D call. The V end was cut by 3 bases, the J end by 5 bases, with 14 bases between. The V gene's germline CDR1 is SGHTA and CDR2 FQGNSA. The CDR3 is 15 residues long. CDR3 DNA: TGTGCCAGCAGCTTGACGAAATTAGGTCACAATGAGCAGTTCTTC. Encoded protein: CASSLTKLGHNEQFF.

This clonotype came up many times. J is TRBJ1-1 and V is TRBV5-1; the D gene is possibly TRBD1 (6 bases). The germline CDR1 and CDR2 sequences are SGHRS and YFSETQ. V shed 0 bases and J shed 6 bases, with 12 bases lying between them. The CDR3 spans 14 residues. The CDR3 region is CASSLALGGAEAFF. Written as DNA, the CDR3 is TGCGCCAGCAGCTTGGCCCTCGGGGGCGCTGAAGCTTTCTTT.

Regarding this clonotype: This could be a read error, since a much larger clone is one nucleotide away. This is likely a read error, given that the CDR3 carries no conserved phenylalanine or tryptophan at its end. The J gene is TRBJ2-3, the V gene TRBV4-3; unclear D gene. The CDR3 runs to 12 residues. Germline lookup yields CDR1 LGHNA and CDR2 YSLEER. CDR3 sequence: CASSEDTDTQYI. For the CDR3, the DNA is TGCGCCAGCAGCGAAGACACAGATACGCAGTATATT.

This clonotype was observed many times. The chain has TRBV20-1 and TRBJ2-3, with 10 bases fitting TRBD2. The germline V gene encodes CDR1 DFQATT and CDR2 SNEGSKA (reference sequence). CDR3 length: 16 amino acids. The trim removed 0 bases at V and 10 bases at J, leaving 13 bases unmatched. As DNA, the CDR3 is TGCAGTGCTAGAGATTCACTAGCGGGAAGAGGTTCTCCGCAGTATTTT. Amino acids: CSARDSLAGRGSPQYF.

This clonotype was counted many times. This chain links TRBV5-1 with TRBJ1-1; tentatively, D is TRBD1 (5 bases). Between the trimmed V and J ends, which lost 4 bases and 4 bases, there was a span of 8 bases. CDR3 size: 12 residues. Germline CDR1 is SGHRS and CDR2 is YFSETQ. For the CDR3, the DNA is TGCGCCAGCAGCGCCGGGGGCACTGAAGCTTTCTTT. Its translation: CASSAGGTEAFF.

In this sample, this clonotype turned up many times. This chain links TRBV29-1 with TRBJ1-1; TRBD1 agrees at 9 bases. Germline V CDR1 and CDR2: SQVTM, ANQGSEA. V dropped 5 bases and J dropped 1; count of bases not matched to a gene: 14. The CDR3 covers 17 residues. The CDR3 is CSVRGGQGRVGNTEAFF. The CDR3, as DNA: TGCAGCGTTAGAGGAGGACAGGGGAGGGTCGGGAACACTGAAGCTTTCTTT. Full variable domain (remainder filled in from reference TRBV29-1 and TRBJ1-1): SAVISQKPSRDICQRGTSLTIQCQVDSQVTMMFWYRQQPGQSLTLIATANQGSEATYESGFVIDKFPISRPNLTFSTLTVSNMSPEDSSIYLCSVRGGQGRVGNTEAFFGQGTRLTVV.

This clonotype was found many times. The chain employs TRBV20-1 and TRBJ2-3, with unresolved D. The germline V gene encodes CDR1 DFQATT and CDR2 SNEGSKA (reference sequence). V was shortened by 3 bases and J by 2 bases, with 15 bases between the two germline ends. The CDR3 covers 15 residues. The CDR3 nucleotides read TGCAGTGCTAGGGGTACCAATCTTCCCACAGATACGCAGTATTTT. Protein product: CSARGTNLPTDTQYF.

This chain links TRBV9 with TRBJ2-1, with 9 nucleotides matching TRBD2. Germline assignment: CDR1 SGDLS and CDR2 YYNGEE. This CDR3 comprises 17 residues. V lost 1 base and J lost 8; bases outside the gene matches: 13. CDR3 sequence: CASSVTLSGRVGHEQFF. The CDR3 DNA reads TGTGCCAGCAGCGTAACCCTTAGCGGGAGAGTAGGTCATGAGCAGTTCTTC.

The chain employs TRBV30 and TRBJ2-2, with 7 bases aligning to TRBD2. Germline-derived CDR1 and CDR2 are GTSNPN and SVGIG (reference sequence). The V gene end was trimmed by 5 bases and the J gene end by 15 bases; junction bases not matched to a gene: 6. This CDR3 is built from 10 residues. CDR3 bases: TGTGCCTGGTCTGGCGGGAGTATGTTTTTT. This gives the protein CAWSGGSMFF.

This clonotype was detected ten times or more. The chain combines TRBV9 with TRBJ2-6, with 10 bases that match TRBD2. The CDR3 has 19 amino acids. CDR1 is SGDLS and CDR2 is YYNGEE in the germline V gene. Losses at the gene ends were 0 bases for V and 0 bases for J; bases not matched to a gene: 6. Here the CDR3 reads CASSVETSGDRSGANVLTF. The CDR3 bases are TGTGCCAGCAGCGTAGAAACTAGCGGGGACCGCTCTGGGGCCAACGTCCTGACTTTC.

This clonotype was seen at least ten times. The V and J genes are TRBV10-3 and TRBJ2-3; D possibly corresponds to TRBD2 (6 bases). Trimming pared 4 bases from V and 6 bases from J, leaving 20 bases between. The CDR3 loop spans 16 amino acids. The germline V gene has CDR1 ENHRY and CDR2 SYGVKD. The chain's CDR3 is CAISGGGLNAADTQYF. CDR3 nucleotides: TGTGCCATCAGTGGTGGAGGACTAAACGCAGCGGATACGCAGTATTTT.

This clonotype came up many times. The V and J genes are TRBV29-1 and TRBJ2-7, with 9 bases lining up with TRBD2. V lost 6 bases and J lost 1; bases outside the gene matches: 13. CDR1 is SQVTM and CDR2 is ANQGSEA in the germline V gene. The length of the CDR3 is 16 residues. CDR3 coding DNA: TGCAGCGTCCGAGGTTTAGCGGGAGTATGGTCCTACGAGCAGTACTTC. Protein: CSVRGLAGVWSYEQYF.

A remark on this clonotype: A much larger clone differs from this one at a single base, so this may be a read error. The V and J genes are TRBV9 and TRBJ2-7, with 7 bases lining up with TRBD1. The CDR3 consists of 15 residues. Germline V lookup: CDR1 SGDLS, CDR2 YYNGEE. CDR3 loop: CASSPRHRGSNEQDF. As DNA, the CDR3 is TGTGCCAGCAGCCCCAGGCACAGGGGCTCCAACGAGCAGGACTTC. Supplemented by reference TRBV9 and TRBJ2-7, the full variable domain reads DSGVTQTPKHLITATGQRVTLRCSPRSGDLSVYWYQQSLDQGLQFLIQYYNGEERAKGNILERFSAQQFPDLHSELNLSSLELGDSALYFCASSPRHRGSNEQDFGPGTRLTVT.

About this clonotype itself: A read error may be the cause here, since a much bigger clone is one base away. The V call is TRBV5-1, the J call TRBJ2-7; no reliable D call. CDR3 size: 14 residues. Trimming removed 6 bases from V and 2 bases from J, with 15 bases in between. The germline CDR1 and CDR2 sequences are SGHRS and YFSETQ. CDR3 sequence (DNA): TGCGCCAGCAATGAGTCCCACCAGCCCTACGAGCAGTACTTC. It translates to CASNESHQPYEQYF. The full variable domain, completed using reference TRBV5-1 and TRBJ2-7, is KAGVTQTPRYLIKTRGQQVTLSCSPISGHRSVSWYQQTPGQGLQFLFEYFSETQRNKGNFPGRFSGRQFSNSRSEMNVSTLELGDSALYLCASNESHQPYEQYFGPGTRLTVT.

Comment on this clonotype: Given a much more abundant clone one base away, this may be a read error. The chain joins TRBV5-4 to TRBJ2-7, with 8 bases identical to TRBD1. The CDR3 extends over 14 amino acids. Per germline, CDR1 SGHNT and CDR2 YYREEE (reference sequence). The CDR3 is CTSSFQGASYEQYF. DNA for the CDR3: TGTACCAGCAGCTTTCAGGGGGCGTCCTACGAGCAGTACTTC. Using reference TRBV5-4 and TRBJ2-7 for the parts outside the CDR3, the full variable domain is ETGVTQSPTHLIKTRGQQVTLRCSSQSGHNTVSWYQQALGQGPQFIFQYYREEENGRGNFPPRFSGLQFPNYSSELNVNALELDDSALYLCTSSFQGASYEQYFGPGTRLTVT.

This clonotype was seen ten or more times. A clone one base away is much larger, so this may be a read error. The chain employs TRBV4-1 and TRBJ1-1; D possibly corresponds to TRBD1 (5 bases). Trimming removed 3 bases from V and 1 base from J, with 6 bases in between. Germline V CDR1 and CDR2: MGHRA, YSYEKL. CDR3 length: 13 amino acids. The CDR3 DNA reads TGCGCCAGCAGCCAGGACAAGAACACTGAAGCTTTCTTT. Encoded protein: CASSQDKNTEAFF.

This clonotype has ten or more counts. The genes are TRBV19 and TRBJ2-3; 7 bases line up with TRBD2. The CDR3 loop spans 17 amino acids. The germline gives CDR1 LNHDA, CDR2 SQIVND (reference sequence). The V and J ends lost 5 bases and 5 bases, in that order; junction bases with no gene match: 16. The CDR3 DNA follows: TGTGCCAGTAGTCAAACTACTAGCGCCGAGAGTTTAGATACGCAGTATTTT. It yields the protein CASSQTTSAESLDTQYF.

Turning to this clonotype: A much larger clone differs by one base, so this may be a read error. The rearrangement joins TRBV7-3 to TRBJ2-4, with 8 bases fitting TRBD1. The CDR3 spans 16 residues. Per germline, CDR1 SGHTA and CDR2 FQGTGA. Here the CDR3 reads CASSLGQGLAKNLQYF. CDR3 in DNA: TGTGCCAGCAGCCTCGGACAGGGATTAGCCAAAAACCTTCAGTACTTC.

In this sample, this clonotype turned up many times. The V and J genes are TRBV7-9 and TRBJ2-2; D remains unclear. The CDR3 totals 15 residues. CDR1 is SEHNR, CDR2 FQNEAQ, per germline (reference sequence). Trimming cost V 5 bases and J 4 bases, with 14 bases left between them. CDR3 protein: CASSEPGLSTGELFF. The CDR3, as DNA: TGTGCCAGCAGCGAACCGGGTCTTTCCACCGGGGAGCTGTTTTTT.

This clonotype showed up just a few times. The chain links TRBV5-4 to TRBJ2-5, with D possibly being TRBD2 (6 bases). Germline lookup yields CDR1 SGHNT and CDR2 YYREEE (reference sequence). The CDR3 loop spans 13 amino acids. Deletions cut 5 bases from V and 2 bases from J, with 10 bases between. CDR3 sequence reads: CASRRELQETQYF. The CDR3 bases are TGTGCCAGCAGACGGGAGCTTCAAGAGACCCAGTACTTC. Drawing the rest from reference TRBV5-4 and TRBJ2-5, the complete variable domain is ETGVTQSPTHLIKTRGQQVTLRCSSQSGHNTVSWYQQALGQGPQFIFQYYREEENGRGNFPPRFSGLQFPNYSSELNVNALELDDSALYLCASRRELQETQYFGPGTRLLVL.

The chain has TRBV5-1 and TRBJ2-4, with 7 bases fitting TRBD1. The V gene end was trimmed by 0 bases and the J gene end by 5 bases; junction bases not matched to a gene: 5. The CDR3 consists of 15 residues. Germline V gene lookup returns CDR1 SGHRS and CDR2 YFSETQ. Written as DNA, the CDR3 is TGCGCCAGCAGCTTGGTCTCAGGGGGAGAAAACATTCAGTACTTC. Protein product: CASSLVSGGENIQYF.

This clonotype occurred a few times. The chain is built from TRBV5-4 and TRBJ2-2; D remains unclear. The CDR3 length is 14 residues. Germline V CDR1 and CDR2: SGHNT, YYREEE (reference sequence). V lost 2 bases to trimming and J lost 8 bases, with 13 bases between them. The CDR3 DNA is TGTGCCAGCAGCTTTCCATCCCGGGCGGGGGAGCTGTTTTTT. It is translated as CASSFPSRAGELFF.

This clonotype was seen ten or more times. The chain joins TRBV15 to TRBJ2-3, with 8 bases that match TRBD2. Germline-derived CDR1 and CDR2 are LNHNV and YYDKDF (reference sequence). This CDR3 contains 17 residues. V dropped 9 bases and J dropped 0; count of bases not matched to a gene: 14. In DNA form, the CDR3 reads TGTGCCACACTCCGACTGAGCGGGAGTGTAAGCACAGATACGCAGTATTTT. Translating gives CATLRLSGSVSTDTQYF.

This clonotype was detected many times. The V call is TRBV5-6, the J call TRBJ2-3; TRBD1 agrees at 9 bases. The CDR3 sequence is 16 residues long. J gave up 5 bases and V 0 bases, and 7 bases lay outside the gene matches. Per the germline V gene, CDR1 is SGHDT and CDR2 is YYEEEE. Here the CDR3 DNA reads TGTGCCAGCAGCTTGGATGGGACAGGGCTTCGAGATACGCAGTATTTT. This gives the protein CASSLDGTGLRDTQYF. Variable domain in full (rest from reference TRBV5-6 and TRBJ2-3): DAGVTQSPTHLIKTRGQQVTLRCSPKSGHDTVSWYQQALGQGPQFIFQYYEEEERQRGNFPDRFSGHQFPNYSSELNVNALLLGDSALYLCASSLDGTGLRDTQYFGPGTRLTVL.

This clonotype appeared many times. This sequence joins TRBV30 and TRBJ1-1; D ambiguous. The CDR3 length is 13 residues. V dropped 2 bases and J dropped 4 bases, with 11 bases sitting between them. Germline V gene sequence: CDR1 GTSNPN, CDR2 SVGIG (reference sequence). The CDR3 DNA is TGTGCCTGGAGTTTGGTGTCGGGCACTGAAGCTTTCTTT. Its protein is CAWSLVSGTEAFF. The full variable domain, completed using reference TRBV30 and TRBJ1-1, is SQTIHQWPATLVQPVGSPLSLECTVEGTSNPNLYWYRQAAGRGLQLLFYSVGIGQISSEVPQNLSASRPQDRQFILSSKKLLLSDSGFYLCAWSLVSGTEAFFGQGTRLTVV.

The chain carries TRBV6-1 and TRBJ1-4, with TRBD1 matching 10 bases. Germline CDR1 MNHNS, CDR2 SASEGT. The CDR3 sequence is 14 residues long. V was clipped by 6 bases and J by 7 bases; unmatched bases: 5. CDR3 bases: TGTGCCAGCAGAACGACAGGGGGCGTTGAAAAACTGTTTTTT. Translated: CASRTTGGVEKLFF.

The chain combines TRBV12-3 or TRBV12-4 with TRBJ1-2; D gene uncertain. The CDR3 runs 13 residues. V lost 4 bases to trimming and J lost 2 bases, with 8 bases between them. This CDR3 reads CASSSDRNYGYTF. The CDR3 DNA is TGTGCCAGCAGTTCCGACCGCAACTATGGCTACACCTTC.

This clonotype was picked up many times. V usage is TRBV7-6 and J usage is TRBJ2-7; D perhaps matches TRBD2 (7 bases). There are 15 residues in the CDR3. V shed 5 bases and J shed 3 bases, with 17 bases lying between them. Germline V CDR1 and CDR2: SGHVS, FNYEAQ. The CDR3 reads CASSPKGDYLYEQYF. As DNA, the CDR3 is TGTGCCAGCAGCCCAAAGGGGGACTATCTCTACGAGCAGTACTTC.

This clonotype was recorded many times. This is likely a read error, given that the CDR3 carries no conserved phenylalanine or tryptophan at its end. It is unclear where the CDR3 begins or ends on the DNA, so no DNA is shown, and the CDR3 is as TCRdb lists it. V and J are TRBV29-1 and TRBJ2-1; TRBD2 is the table's D call and was not checked against the DNA. Germline loops: CDR1 SQVTM, CDR2 ANQGSEA. The CDR3 has 8 amino acids, counting both end residues. CDR3 residues: CPPGPQES.